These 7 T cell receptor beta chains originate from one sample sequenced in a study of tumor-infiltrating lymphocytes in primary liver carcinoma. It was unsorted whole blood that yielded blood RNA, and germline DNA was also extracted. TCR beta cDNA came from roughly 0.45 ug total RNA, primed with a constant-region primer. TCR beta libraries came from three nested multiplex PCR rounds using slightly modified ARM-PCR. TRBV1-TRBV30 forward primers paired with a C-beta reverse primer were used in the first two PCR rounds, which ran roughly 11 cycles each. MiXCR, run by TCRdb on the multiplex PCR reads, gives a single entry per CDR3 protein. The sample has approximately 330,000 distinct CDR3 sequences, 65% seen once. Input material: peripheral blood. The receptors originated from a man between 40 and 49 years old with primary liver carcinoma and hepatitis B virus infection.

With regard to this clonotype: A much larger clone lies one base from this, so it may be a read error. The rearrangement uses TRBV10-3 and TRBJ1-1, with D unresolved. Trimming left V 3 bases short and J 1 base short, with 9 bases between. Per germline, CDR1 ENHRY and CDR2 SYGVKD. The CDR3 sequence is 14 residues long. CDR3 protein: CAISDGRPNTEAFF. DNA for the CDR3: TGTGCCATCAGTGACGGGCGGCCGAACACTGAAGCTTTCTTT.

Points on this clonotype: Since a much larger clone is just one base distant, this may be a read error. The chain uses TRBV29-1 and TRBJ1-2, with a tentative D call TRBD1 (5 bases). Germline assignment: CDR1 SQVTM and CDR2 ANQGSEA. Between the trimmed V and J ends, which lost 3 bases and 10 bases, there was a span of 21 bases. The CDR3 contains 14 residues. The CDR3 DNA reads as TGCAGCGTTGACCCCTGGTCAGGGTACGGGGACTACACCTTC. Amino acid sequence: CSVDPWSGYGDYTF.

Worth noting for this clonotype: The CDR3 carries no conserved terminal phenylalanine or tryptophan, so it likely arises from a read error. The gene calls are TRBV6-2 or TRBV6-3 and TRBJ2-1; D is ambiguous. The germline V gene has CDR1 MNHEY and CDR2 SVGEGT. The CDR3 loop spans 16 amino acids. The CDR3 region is CASSPQRPRSYNEQFL. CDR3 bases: TGTGCCAGCAGTCCTCAGCGTCCCCGCTCCTACAATGAACAGTTCCTC.

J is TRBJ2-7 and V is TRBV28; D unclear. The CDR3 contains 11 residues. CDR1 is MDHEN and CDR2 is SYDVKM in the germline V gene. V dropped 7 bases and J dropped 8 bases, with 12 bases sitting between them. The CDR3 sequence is CASISPRKQYF. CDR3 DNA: TGTGCCAGCATTTCCCCCCGCAAGCAGTACTTC.

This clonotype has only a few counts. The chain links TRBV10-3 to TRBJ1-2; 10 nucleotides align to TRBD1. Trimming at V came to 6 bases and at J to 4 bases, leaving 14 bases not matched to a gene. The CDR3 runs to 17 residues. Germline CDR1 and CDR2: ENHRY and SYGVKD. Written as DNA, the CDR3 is TGTGCCATCAGGGGGACAGGGGAAAAATCAGACACCTATGGCTACACCTTC. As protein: CAIRGTGEKSDTYGYTF.

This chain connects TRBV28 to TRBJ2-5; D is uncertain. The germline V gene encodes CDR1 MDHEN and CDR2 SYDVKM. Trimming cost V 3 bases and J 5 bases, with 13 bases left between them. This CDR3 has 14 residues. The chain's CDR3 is CASSFRSVRETQYF. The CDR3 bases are TGTGCCAGCAGTTTCCGATCGGTGAGGGAGACCCAGTACTTC.

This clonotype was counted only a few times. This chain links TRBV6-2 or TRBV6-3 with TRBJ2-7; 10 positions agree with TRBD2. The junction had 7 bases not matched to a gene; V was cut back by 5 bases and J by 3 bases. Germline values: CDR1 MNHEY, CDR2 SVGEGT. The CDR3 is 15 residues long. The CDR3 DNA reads TGTGCCAGCAGTGAGCCTAGCGGGAGATACTACGAGCAGTACTTC. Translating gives CASSEPSGRYYEQYF.